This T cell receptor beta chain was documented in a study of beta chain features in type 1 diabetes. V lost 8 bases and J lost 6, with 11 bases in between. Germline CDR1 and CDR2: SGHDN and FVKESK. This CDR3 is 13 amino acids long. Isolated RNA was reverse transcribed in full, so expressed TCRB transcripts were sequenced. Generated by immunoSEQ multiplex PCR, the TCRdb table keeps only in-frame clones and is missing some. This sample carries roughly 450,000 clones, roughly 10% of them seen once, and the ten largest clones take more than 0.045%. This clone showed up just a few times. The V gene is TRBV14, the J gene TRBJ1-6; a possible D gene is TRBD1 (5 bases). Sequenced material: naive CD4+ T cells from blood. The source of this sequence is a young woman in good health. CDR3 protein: CASCREANSPLHF. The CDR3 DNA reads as TGTGCCAGCTGCAGGGAGGCTAATTCACCCCTCCACTTT.